These 26 T cell receptor beta chains share one sample of origin, sequenced in a study of spatial heterogeneity in lung cancer. Which antigens these TCRs recognize remains unknown. General study findings and limits: It was found that expanded intratumoral alpha and beta TCR counts tracked tumor mutation counts.

The time point: sample taken at primary tumor resection. One entry per CDR3 protein results from TCRdb running MiXCR on the 5' RACE reads. The table has around 820 distinct CDR3 sequences, roughly 7% seen once. The input for sequencing was lung tumor tissue, taken at surgery. All receptors derive from a male donor with early-stage non-small cell lung cancer.

The V gene is TRBV6-2 or TRBV6-3, the J gene TRBJ2-1; 8 bases line up with TRBD1. The CDR3 sequence is 14 residues long. Losses at the gene ends were 5 bases for V and 4 bases for J; bases not matched to a gene: 4. CDR1 is MNHEY and CDR2 is SVGEGT in the germline V gene. The CDR3, as DNA: TGTGCCAGCAGTCGACAGGGGAGTTACAATGAGCAGTTCTTC. Protein product: CASSRQGSYNEQFF.

The chain recombines TRBV5-1 with TRBJ2-7, with D possibly TRBD1 on 6 matching bases. CDR1 and CDR2 from the germline V gene are SGHRS and YFSETQ. Trimming took 2 bases from V and 4 from J, leaving 19 bases between them. The CDR3 has 16 amino acids. CDR3 residues: CASSFGPSGVWYEQYF. For the CDR3, the DNA is TGCGCCAGCAGCTTTGGGCCCTCAGGGGTGTGGTACGAGCAGTACTTC.

This clonotype is medium-sized in the sample. V is TRBV27 and J is TRBJ2-7, with D tentatively TRBD1 (6 bases). The CDR3 has 14 residues. V was trimmed by 5 bases and J by 3 bases, leaving 14 bases between them. CDR1 is MNHEY and CDR2 is SMNVEV in the germline V gene (reference sequence). Written as DNA, the CDR3 is TGTGCCAGCAGTCAACAGGGATCCCACTACGAGCAGTACTTC. The encoded protein is CASSQQGSHYEQYF.

This clonotype was detected only a few times. The chain uses TRBV12-3 or TRBV12-4 and TRBJ2-3, with D hard to call. There are 12 residues in the CDR3. The ends were cut back, 6 bases at V and 0 bases at J, with 4 bases in the middle. The CDR3 DNA reads TGTGCCAGCAGAATAAGCACAGATACGCAGTATTTT. Encoded protein: CASRISTDTQYF.

This clonotype has more than one count but fewer than ten. The CDR3 bases are TGTGCCAGCAGTCGGCTGCGGGACGGCAACAATGAGCAGTTCTTC. Its translation is CASSRLRDGNNEQFF. This chain links TRBV6-2 or TRBV6-3 with TRBJ2-1; D is perhaps TRBD2 (6 bases). Trimming cost V 5 bases and J 5 bases, with 16 bases left between them. Germline V gene lookup returns CDR1 MNHEY and CDR2 SVGEGT. The CDR3 extends over 15 amino acids.

This clonotype is labeled as medium-sized (0.01 to 0.1%). The genes are TRBV12-3 or TRBV12-4 and TRBJ2-1; TRBD2 agrees at 9 bases. The CDR3 sequence is 15 residues long. Losses at the gene ends were 1 base for V and 7 bases for J; bases not matched to a gene: 5. CDR3 DNA: TGTGCCAGCAGTTTAGTTAGCGGGGGACAGAATGAGCAGTTCTTC. It is translated as CASSLVSGGQNEQFF.

This clonotype was detected ten times or more. The chain uses TRBV5-1 and TRBJ2-1; maybe TRBD2 (5 bases). Germline CDR1 is SGHRS and CDR2 is YFSETQ. CDR3 length: 14 amino acids. The V end lost 1 base, the J end lost 6 bases, and 11 bases lay between the germline ends. In DNA, the CDR3 is TGCGCCAGCAGCTTGACGGGAACCCTCAATGAGCAGTTCTTC. Protein: CASSLTGTLNEQFF.

This clonotype ranks as medium-sized. V gene TRBV7-2 combines with J gene TRBJ2-7, with 7 bases aligning to TRBD1. Trimming removed 5 bases from V and 2 bases from J; junction bases left unmatched: 3. Germline V gene sequence: CDR1 SGHTA, CDR2 FQGNSA. CDR3 length: 13 residues. This chain's CDR3 is CASSRDSAYEQYF. The CDR3 region has the DNA TGTGCCAGCAGCCGGGACAGCGCCTACGAGCAGTACTTC.

The rearrangement uses TRBV7-2 and TRBJ2-5; 8 bases line up with TRBD2. The CDR3 covers 15 residues. CDR1 is SGHTA, CDR2 FQGNSA, per germline. V was pared by 5 bases and J by 11 bases, with 16 bases of the junction left unmatched. Here the CDR3 reads CASSPTGGGRKRQYF. The CDR3 bases are TGTGCCAGCAGCCCCACCGGGGGGGGACGCAAGAGACAGTACTTC.

By share, this clonotype counts as medium-sized (0.01 to 0.1%). The V call is TRBV7-9, the J call TRBJ2-5; 9 bases are a match to TRBD2. The CDR3 spans 15 residues. In germline, CDR1 is SEHNR, CDR2 FQNEAQ (reference sequence). V gave up 4 bases and J gave up 4 bases; unmatched junction bases: 7. CDR3 loop: CASSSSGGMRETQYF. CDR3 nucleotide sequence: TGTGCCAGCAGCTCCAGCGGGGGGATGCGAGAGACCCAGTACTTC.

V usage is TRBV23-1 and J usage is TRBJ2-1; perhaps TRBD1 as D (5 bases). TRBV23-1 is an open reading frame, and its role is uncertain. V was cut by 0 bases and J by 0 bases, with 15 bases left in between. The CDR3 length is 18 residues. The CDR3 nucleotides read TGCGCCAGCAGTCAATCGAACCCCAGGGCGGACTCCTACAATGAGCAGTTCTTC. Protein: CASSQSNPRADSYNEQFF.

By its share, this clonotype is medium-sized. The chain combines TRBV5-1 with TRBJ2-5; D perhaps matches TRBD1 (6 bases). The CDR3 spans 14 residues. The germline V gene encodes CDR1 SGHRS and CDR2 YFSETQ. V was shortened by 1 base and J by 0 bases, with 7 bases between the two germline ends. CDR3 residues: CASSLQGHQETQYF. The CDR3 coding sequence is TGCGCCAGCAGCTTGCAGGGGCACCAAGAGACCCAGTACTTC.

This clonotype counts as large. As DNA, the CDR3 is TGCGCCAGCAGCAAACAGACAGACTTGAACACTGAAGCTTTCTTT. Protein product: CASSKQTDLNTEAFF. V is TRBV5-1 and J is TRBJ1-1, with D possibly being TRBD1 (5 bases). The germline CDR1 and CDR2 sequences are SGHRS and YFSETQ. The germline V and J ends were trimmed by 4 bases and 0 bases, with 13 bases remaining between them. The CDR3 runs to 15 residues.

By sample share, this clonotype is large. The V and J genes are TRBV11-3 and TRBJ2-7; either TRBD1 or TRBD2 may fit D (5 bases each). V was trimmed by 0 bases and J by 1 base, leaving 10 bases between them. Germline values: CDR1 SGHNT, CDR2 YENEEA. This CDR3 contains 15 residues. In DNA form, the CDR3 reads TGTGCCAGCAGCTTAGACCGGGACGGTTCCTACGAGCAGTACTTC. Its protein is CASSLDRDGSYEQYF. Full variable domain (rest looked up from reference TRBV11-3 and TRBJ2-7): EAGVVQSPRYKIIEKKQPVAFWCNPISGHNTLYWYLQNLGQGPELLIRYENEEAVDDSQLPKDRFSAERLKGVDSTLKIQPAELGDSAVYLCASSLDRDGSYEQYFGPGTRLTVT.

This clonotype is large. This chain joins TRBV10-2 and TRBJ2-7, with 11 bases aligning to TRBD2. The CDR3 length is 15 residues. The germline V gene encodes CDR1 WSHSY and CDR2 SAAADI. Trimming took 5 bases from V and 0 from J; bases not matched to a gene: 3. The CDR3 spells CASSPTSGASYEQYF. CDR3 nucleotides: TGCGCCAGCAGTCCGACTAGCGGGGCCTCCTACGAGCAGTACTTC.

Within the sample, this clonotype is medium-sized. The V and J genes are TRBV12-3 or TRBV12-4 and TRBJ1-2; 8 positions agree with TRBD1. This CDR3 is built from 20 residues. J lost 3 bases, V lost 1 base, and 19 bases had no gene match. The CDR3 nucleotides are TGTGCCAGCAGTTTAGATCCGGGCAGGGGGCGCATCTTTGGTTACTATGGCTACACCTTC. Translating it yields CASSLDPGRGRIFGYYGYTF.

This clonotype was picked up a small number of times. The chain has TRBV7-9 and TRBJ2-5; 12 bases match TRBD2. Germline-derived CDR1 and CDR2 are SEHNR and FQNEAQ (reference sequence). The V gene end was trimmed by 6 bases and the J gene end by 5 bases; junction bases not matched to a gene: 13. The CDR3 is 17 amino acids. The CDR3: CASRLHTGTSGYETQYF. The CDR3 bases are TGTGCCAGCAGGCTCCATACCGGGACTAGCGGGTACGAGACCCAGTACTTC. The whole variable domain, remainder taken from reference TRBV7-9 and TRBJ2-5, is DTGVSQNPRHKITKRGQNVTFRCDPISEHNRLYWYRQTLGQGPEFLTYFQNEAQLEKSRLLSDRFSAERPKGSFSTLEIQRTEQGDSAMYLCASRLHTGTSGYETQYFGPGTRLLVL.

Judged by abundance, this clonotype is large. The chain combines TRBV5-4 with TRBJ2-3; 8 bases line up with TRBD1. V was pared by 4 bases and J by 2 bases, with 9 bases of the junction left unmatched. This CDR3 comprises 16 residues. Germline CDR1 is SGHNT and CDR2 is YYREEE (reference sequence). CDR3 DNA sequence: TGTGCCAGCAGCCCCACACTCAGGGGGCTCACAGATACGCAGTATTTT. This translates into CASSPTLRGLTDTQYF.

This clonotype is large in the sample. The chain recombines TRBV12-3 or TRBV12-4 with TRBJ1-5, with D unclear. Trimming took off 5 bases at V and 0 bases at J, with 11 bases between the two ends. This CDR3 comprises 15 residues. The CDR3 DNA is TGTGCCAGCAGTGGAGGAATCTATAGCAATCAGCCCCAGCATTTT. Amino acid sequence: CASSGGIYSNQPQHF.

Judged by abundance, this clonotype is large. J is TRBJ2-7 and V is TRBV12-3 or TRBV12-4; D might be TRBD1 (5 bases). Trimming stripped 5 bases from V and 5 bases from J, with 16 bases between. There are 14 residues in the CDR3. CDR3 loop: CASSGHPLWDEQYF. Here the CDR3 DNA reads TGTGCCAGCAGTGGACACCCACTTTGGGACGAGCAGTACTTC.

By frequency in the sample, this clonotype is medium-sized. The chain has TRBV20-1 and TRBJ2-5, with D possibly being TRBD2 (5 bases). Trimming removed 6 bases at V and 5 bases at J, with 22 bases between. CDR3 length: 15 residues. The germline CDR1 and CDR2 sequences are DFQATT and SNEGSKA (reference sequence). The CDR3 region has the DNA TGCAGTGCCCCACGTCCCGGAGGAGCGACTGAGACCCAGTACTTC. Translation gives CSAPRPGGATETQYF.

This clonotype has just a few counts. The V and J genes are TRBV7-2 and TRBJ2-1; perhaps TRBD2 as D (5 bases). The CDR3 runs to 14 residues. The V end was cut by 5 bases, the J end by 8 bases, with 16 bases between. Germline CDR1 and CDR2: SGHTA and FQGNSA. The CDR3 nucleotides are TGTGCCAGCAGCCCCCGAGGAGGCCGAGATGAGCAGTTCTTC. It specifies CASSPRGGRDEQFF. Using reference TRBV7-2 and TRBJ2-1 for the parts outside the CDR3, the full variable domain is GAGVSQSPSNKVTEKGKDVELRCDPISGHTALYWYRQSLGQGLEFLIYFQGNSAPDKSGLPSDRFSAERTGGSVSTLTIQRTQQEDSAVYLCASSPRGGRDEQFFGPGTRLTVL.

This clonotype ranks as large (0.1 to 1%). V usage is TRBV4-3 and J usage is TRBJ1-2; D remains unclear. CDR1 LGHNA and CDR2 YSLEER come from the germline V gene. The CDR3 runs 18 residues. V shed 4 bases and J shed 3 bases, with 24 bases lying between them. The CDR3 region is CASSRATGGSTDYYGYTF. In DNA form, the CDR3 reads TGCGCCAGCAGCCGTGCAACCGGCGGGAGCACTGATTACTATGGCTACACCTTC.

Ten or more counts support this clonotype. V is TRBV18 and J is TRBJ2-6; possibly TRBD1 for D (5 bases). Germline CDR1 reads KGHSH; CDR2 reads LQKENI. This CDR3 spans 18 amino acids. The V gene lost 3 bases and the J gene lost 3 bases, with 18 bases spanning the gap. CDR3 region: CASSPSTGSRSGANVLTF. DNA for the CDR3: TGTGCCAGCTCACCTTCTACAGGAAGCCGCAGTGGGGCCAACGTCCTGACTTTC.

There are a few counts of this clonotype. The genes are TRBV6-5 and TRBJ1-2; D is possibly TRBD1 (5 bases). Trimming took 8 bases from V and 4 from J, leaving 17 bases between them. The CDR3 runs to 14 residues. Germline-derived CDR1 and CDR2 are MNHEY and SVGAGI. Here the CDR3 DNA reads TGTGCCAGCGGCCAGAACAGGAAAGGCTATGGCTACACCTTC. This translates into CASGQNRKGYGYTF.

This sequence joins TRBV14 and TRBJ1-1; D may be TRBD1 (5 bases). The ends were cut back, 2 bases at V and 10 bases at J, with 14 bases in the middle. The CDR3 spans 13 residues. The V gene's germline CDR1 is SGHDN and CDR2 FVKESK. The CDR3 protein is CASSQRDQVVAFF. As DNA, the CDR3 is TGTGCCAGCAGCCAAAGGGACCAAGTCGTAGCTTTCTTT.